This T cell receptor beta chain was captured in a study of control samples from healthy donors and cancer patients (dated by TCRdb to the early 2020s). The library was produced with the immunoSEQ multiplex PCR assay. TCRdb provides this immuneACCESS table in a form limited to in-frame rearrangements. Some clones are lacking; in checked studies, under half of them reflect an unresolved V gene, and why the rest are absent is not known. This sample lists about 140,000 clones; under 95% were detected once. Of the sample, 13% falls within the top ten clones. For this clone: No antigen is known for it. No per-base quality is available; no much larger clone lies one base away.

CDR1 and CDR2 are drawn from the germline V gene: MNHEY, SVGAGI. From cysteine to phenylalanine, the CDR3 is 14 amino acids long. Of the read, only the CDR3 DNA is kept; its 42 bases are in frame from base 1. Trimming leaves V shorter by 6 bases and J shorter by 2 bases, with the junction holding 5 bases beyond the gene matches. Sequenced input: blood. The source is a man aged 35 to 55 in good health. The chain was built from TRBV6-5 and TRBJ2-3; the central 7 bases match TRBD2. Here is the DNA: TGTGCCAGCAGAGACGGGACTAACACAGATACGCAGTATTTT. It is translated as CASRDGTNTDTQYF.